These T cell receptor beta chains were read from a single sample in a study of T cell responses to AZD1222 COVID-19 vaccine. Some clones are missing from TCRdb's copy, which holds only in-frame ones; the method was immunoSEQ multiplex PCR. The sample gives more than 110,000 clones, approximately 90% of which show up once; approximately 3% is in the top ten. Sequencing used peripheral blood, obtained 28 days after the second AZD1222 dose. The origin of the receptors is an adult who received the AZD1222 COVID-19 vaccine. The CDR3 runs from the conserved cysteine through the conserved F or W. The D gene is left open where the match is weak. Size is stated for part of the rows, as once, few or many counts, or as a class when the clone is expanded.

d_call	j_call	v_call	clone_size	cdr3_aa	cdr3_nt
TRBD1	TRBJ1-1	TRBV28	-	CASSPRTGVVTEAFF	TGTGCCAGCAGTCCGCGGACAGGGGTGGTGACTGAAGCTTTCTTT
-	TRBJ2-7	TRBV4-2	-	CASSQVLQGPFYEQYF	TGTGCCAGCAGCCAAGTATTGCAGGGCCCCTTTTACGAGCAGTACTTC
-	TRBJ1-5	TRBV30	-	CAWDRAAQASPSNQPQHF	TGTGCCTGGGACCGGGCCGCCCAGGCCTCTCCTAGCAATCAGCCCCAGCATTTT
-	TRBJ2-7	TRBV6-6	once	CASSSMLYEQYF	TGTGCCAGCAGTTCCATGTTGTACGAGCAGTACTTC
-	TRBJ1-2	TRBV11-3	few	CASSPEIVGDNYGYTF	TGTGCCAGCAGCCCCGAAATTGTCGGGGACAACTATGGCTACACCTTC
-	TRBJ1-5	TRBV28	-	CASAEWKNQPQHF	TGTGCCAGTGCCGAGTGGAAAAATCAGCCCCAGCATTTT
TRBD1	TRBJ1-4	TRBV4-2	once	CASSQEDPGQINEKLFF	TGTGCCAGCAGCCAAGAAGATCCGGGACAGATTAATGAAAAACTGTTTTTT
-	TRBJ1-2	TRBV2	-	CASSPRVEGYTF	TGTGCCAGCAGTCCCCGTGTGGAAGGCTACACCTTC
-	TRBJ1-2	TRBV5-1	-	CASSLGSYGYTF	TGCGCCAGCAGCTTGGGGTCCTATGGCTACACCTTC
-	TRBJ1-6	TRBV28	-	CASSFLSPLHF	TGTGCCAGCAGTTTCCTTTCACCCCTCCACTTT
-	TRBJ1-3	TRBV5-1	-	CASRGSGNTIYF	TGCGCCAGCCGGGGGTCTGGAAACACCATATATTTT
TRBD2	TRBJ2-1	TRBV27	-	CASSQPPGLAMSSYNEQFF	TGTGCCAGCAGTCAACCTCCGGGACTAGCGATGAGCTCCTACAATGAGCAGTTCTTC
-	TRBJ1-6	TRBV4-1	-	CASSQDGGRLDSPLHF	TGCGCCAGCAGCCAAGATGGGGGCCGGTTGGATTCACCCCTCCACTTT
TRBD2	TRBJ2-1	TRBV2	-	CASTSLAGGPNEQFF	TGTGCCAGCACCTCCTTAGCGGGAGGGCCAAATGAGCAGTTCTTC
TRBD1	TRBJ1-1	TRBV10-3	-	CAIRRTGVEAFF	TGTGCCATCAGGAGGACAGGGGTAGAAGCTTTCTTT
TRBD2	TRBJ2-3	TRBV2	-	CATETSGGTDTQYF	TGTGCCACCGAGACTAGCGGGGGCACAGATACGCAGTATTTT
-	TRBJ1-5	TRBV19	-	CASALGKSNQPQHF	TGTGCCAGCGCCCTCGGTAAGAGCAATCAGCCCCAGCATTTT
-	TRBJ2-3	TRBV6-5	-	CASSPPGGGIDTQYF	TGTGCCAGCAGTCCCCCGGGGGGCGGGATAGATACGCAGTATTTT
-	TRBJ2-3	TRBV5-1	-	CASSLGYGQSSTDTQYF	TGCGCCAGCAGCTTGGGTTATGGACAGTCTAGCACAGATACGCAGTATTTT
TRBD1	TRBJ2-3	TRBV28	-	CASSLSWTGGSSADTQYF	TGTGCCAGCAGTTTATCGTGGACAGGGGGATCTAGCGCAGATACGCAGTATTTT
-	TRBJ2-1	TRBV7-9	once	CASGGSYNEQFF	TGTGCCAGCGGGGGATCCTACAATGAGCAGTTCTTC
-	TRBJ2-5	TRBV7-9	-	CASSLLGTKQETQYF	TGTGCCAGCAGCTTATTGGGGACAAAACAAGAGACCCAGTACTTC
-	TRBJ2-5	TRBV7-7	-	CASSLRQGGQETQYF	TGTGCTAGCAGCTTAAGGCAGGGCGGGCAAGAGACCCAGTACTTC
-	TRBJ2-7	TRBV7-8	-	CASSSDEDTYEQYF	TGTGCCAGCAGCTCGGATGAGGATACCTACGAGCAGTACTTC
-	TRBJ1-1	TRBV18	-	CASSPPTQNTEAFF	TGTGCCAGCTCACCACCGACGCAGAACACTGAAGCTTTCTTT
-	TRBJ2-5	TRBV10-1	-	CASSDPGQETQYF	TGCGCCAGCAGTGATCCGGGGCAAGAGACCCAGTACTTC
-	TRBJ1-1	TRBV6-5	-	CASSIHRATEAFF	TGTGCCAGCAGTATTCACAGGGCCACTGAAGCTTTCTTT
-	TRBJ2-7	TRBV30	-	CACTQGYEQYF	TGTGCCTGCACTCAGGGCTACGAGCAGTACTTC
-	TRBJ2-7	TRBV30	-	CAWSVPGAAYEQYF	TGTGCCTGGAGTGTACCCGGGGCGGCCTACGAGCAGTACTTC
TRBD2	TRBJ2-7	TRBV18	-	CASSLVGGGIEQYF	TGTGCCAGCTCACTCGTTGGGGGGGGGATCGAGCAGTACTTC
-	TRBJ2-7	TRBV5-1	-	CASSLVINGPYEQYF	TGCGCCAGCAGCTTGGTCATCAACGGCCCCTACGAGCAGTACTTC
TRBD1	TRBJ1-2	TRBV5-1	-	CASSLTGEGYGYTF	TGCGCCAGCAGCCTTACAGGGGAGGGCTATGGCTACACCTTC
-	TRBJ1-5	TRBV24-1	-	CATSDSGSPGNQPQHF	TGTGCCACCAGTGACTCGGGCAGCCCGGGCAATCAGCCCCAGCATTTT
TRBD1	TRBJ1-1	TRBV30	once	CAWSSWWDRILNTEAFF	TGTGCCTGGAGTTCATGGTGGGACAGAATTTTGAACACTGAAGCTTTCTTT
TRBD1	TRBJ1-2	TRBV15	-	CATTPNVGQGFGYTF	TGTGCCACCACCCCAAATGTGGGACAGGGTTTTGGCTACACCTTC
TRBD1	TRBJ2-5	TRBV7-3	-	CASSPGTGEETQYF	TGTGCCAGCAGCCCCGGGACAGGGGAAGAGACCCAGTACTTC
-	TRBJ2-5	TRBV3-1/TRBV3-2	-	CASSQSRKETQYF	TGTGCCAGCAGCCAAAGTCGTAAGGAGACCCAGTACTTC
TRBD1	TRBJ1-5	TRBV6-1	-	CASSERDSRPLRNQPQHF	TGTGCCAGCAGTGAAAGGGACAGCAGGCCTCTTCGCAATCAGCCCCAGCATTTT
-	TRBJ1-5	TRBV7-8	-	CASCGSYSNQPQHF	TGTGCCAGCTGCGGATCATATAGCAATCAGCCCCAGCATTTT
TRBD2	TRBJ2-7	TRBV28	-	CASSFTGTTAYEQYF	TGTGCCAGCAGTTTTACCGGGACTACCGCCTACGAGCAGTACTTC
-	TRBJ1-3	TRBV10-3	-	CAISVDILGTGNTIYF	TGTGCCATCAGCGTAGACATCCTAGGCACTGGAAACACCATATATTTT
-	TRBJ2-1	TRBV12-5	-	CASGSPPADNEQFF	TGTGCTAGTGGTTCCCCCCCGGCGGACAATGAGCAGTTCTTC
-	TRBJ2-5	TRBV19	-	CASSIRFGAETQYF	-
-	TRBJ2-5	TRBV5-6	-	CASSYFQGVGETQYF	TGTGCCAGCAGCTACTTCCAGGGTGTAGGCGAGACCCAGTACTTC
-	TRBJ2-5	TRBV7-2	-	CASSLVPGNQETQYF	TGTGCCAGCAGCTTAGTACCCGGGAACCAAGAGACCCAGTACTTC
-	TRBJ1-6	TRBV30	-	CASQSSSYNSPLHF	TGTGCCTCCCAATCCAGCTCCTATAATTCACCCCTCCACTTT
TRBD1	TRBJ1-1	TRBV7-2	-	CASSSTGGLEAFF	TGTGCCAGCAGCTCAACAGGGGGGCTTGAAGCTTTCTTT
-	TRBJ1-1	TRBV4-2	-	CASSQSTVMNTEAFF	TGTGCCAGCAGCCAGTCTACAGTTATGAACACTGAAGCTTTCTTT